A selection of T cell receptor beta chains follows, all from one sample in a study of T cell repertoires in cytomegalovirus infection. TCRdb reprocessed the reads with MiXCR, giving one entry per CDR3 protein. The top ten clones hold 65% to 75% of a sample with approximately 89,000 distinct CDR3 sequences, 25% to 35% of them seen once. Antigens for these TCRs are unknown. The source material was CD8+ T cells from cultured PBMCs, sampled from culture after CMV antigen stimulation. These receptors all stem from a human donor in good health (CMV status not recorded). Some clones in this sample may be carry-over from other donors' samples. Each CDR3 is given with its conserved first and last residue. The D gene is left open where the match is weak.

CDR3aa: CSARDLQGTYEAFF; j_gene: TRBJ1-1; v_gene: TRBV20-1; d_gene: -
CDR3aa: CASSLWGRDEAFF; j_gene: TRBJ1-1; v_gene: TRBV28; d_gene: -
CDR3aa: CASSQVGTQPGNTIYF; j_gene: TRBJ1-3; v_gene: TRBV4-1; d_gene: -
CDR3aa: CASSLLHGINTEAFF; j_gene: TRBJ1-1; v_gene: TRBV7-9; d_gene: -
CDR3aa: CASSSWTSGDTQYF; j_gene: TRBJ2-3; v_gene: TRBV5-3; d_gene: TRBD2
CDR3aa: CASSARNYNEQFF; j_gene: TRBJ2-1; v_gene: TRBV7-6; d_gene: -
CDR3aa: CASSLAREGYNSPLHF; j_gene: TRBJ1-6; v_gene: TRBV7-8; d_gene: -
CDR3aa: CASSPPGGDQPQHF; j_gene: TRBJ1-5; v_gene: TRBV7-9; d_gene: TRBD1
CDR3aa: CASSLLGGVTGELFF; j_gene: TRBJ2-2; v_gene: TRBV28; d_gene: TRBD1
CDR3aa: CAWPGVNQPQHF; j_gene: TRBJ1-5; v_gene: TRBV6-2/TRBV6-3; d_gene: -
CDR3aa: CSATLNDPSGNTIYF; j_gene: TRBJ1-3; v_gene: TRBV20-1; d_gene: -
CDR3aa: CASTSFPGEGNEQFF; j_gene: TRBJ2-1; v_gene: TRBV7-8; d_gene: -
CDR3aa: CASSYPASGGADTQYF; j_gene: TRBJ2-3; v_gene: TRBV7-9; d_gene: TRBD2
CDR3aa: CASSLTGTGNEAFF; j_gene: TRBJ1-1; v_gene: TRBV11-2; d_gene: TRBD1
CDR3aa: CASSSLAGALTDTQYF; j_gene: TRBJ2-3; v_gene: TRBV27; d_gene: TRBD2
CDR3aa: CASSTQAFF; j_gene: TRBJ1-1; v_gene: TRBV7-6; d_gene: -
CDR3aa: CASSQDTGTYEQYF; j_gene: TRBJ2-7; v_gene: TRBV4-1; d_gene: -
CDR3aa: CASSSTTGLRDNEQFF; j_gene: TRBJ2-1; v_gene: TRBV7-3; d_gene: -
CDR3aa: CASSQETSGNTDTQYF; j_gene: TRBJ2-3; v_gene: TRBV7-8; d_gene: TRBD2
CDR3aa: CASSRYRGRREKLFF; j_gene: TRBJ1-4; v_gene: TRBV7-6; d_gene: TRBD1
CDR3aa: CASSLLGAVEQYF; j_gene: TRBJ2-7; v_gene: TRBV28; d_gene: -
CDR3aa: CSARKGTYPEYF; j_gene: TRBJ2-7; v_gene: TRBV20-1; d_gene: -
CDR3aa: CASSPRGGQGCNQPQHF; j_gene: TRBJ1-5; v_gene: TRBV7-4; d_gene: TRBD1
CDR3aa: CASRSWGAGSDTQYF; j_gene: TRBJ2-3; v_gene: TRBV6-2/TRBV6-3; d_gene: TRBD2
CDR3aa: CASSRRTGVDTQYF; j_gene: TRBJ2-3; v_gene: TRBV7-9; d_gene: TRBD1
CDR3aa: CASSLGGSDYEQYF; j_gene: TRBJ2-7; v_gene: TRBV7-6; d_gene: -
CDR3aa: CASSLERVGTADEQYF; j_gene: TRBJ2-7; v_gene: TRBV28; d_gene: -
CDR3aa: CASNVTGGSRPLHF; j_gene: TRBJ1-6; v_gene: TRBV7-7; d_gene: TRBD1
CDR3aa: CASSYLQSSYNEQFF; j_gene: TRBJ2-1; v_gene: TRBV13; d_gene: -
CDR3aa: CATSRDDYNQPQHF; j_gene: TRBJ1-5; v_gene: TRBV15; d_gene: -
CDR3aa: CAWRGETYGYTF; j_gene: TRBJ1-2; v_gene: TRBV30; d_gene: -
CDR3aa: CASSQPSWGITDTQYF; j_gene: TRBJ2-3; v_gene: TRBV4-1; d_gene: -
CDR3aa: CASRIGVGGLNEKLFF; j_gene: TRBJ1-4; v_gene: TRBV7-9; d_gene: -
CDR3aa: CASSPGYEKLFF; j_gene: TRBJ1-4; v_gene: TRBV12-3/TRBV12-4; d_gene: -
CDR3aa: CASRGGWGKLEQFF; j_gene: TRBJ2-1; v_gene: TRBV19; d_gene: TRBD2
CDR3aa: CASSQGQSMGGNTIYF; j_gene: TRBJ1-3; v_gene: TRBV4-1; d_gene: -
CDR3aa: CASSFPGTSGGGEQFF; j_gene: TRBJ2-1; v_gene: TRBV11-2; d_gene: TRBD2
CDR3aa: CATSDPLRGAPQHF; j_gene: TRBJ1-5; v_gene: TRBV24-1; d_gene: -
CDR3aa: CASSLEDRTRRRGYTF; j_gene: TRBJ1-2; v_gene: TRBV7-6; d_gene: TRBD1
CDR3aa: CASSLARGGDWEQFF; j_gene: TRBJ2-1; v_gene: TRBV7-2; d_gene: TRBD2
CDR3aa: CASSLTFQGEAKNIQYF; j_gene: TRBJ2-4; v_gene: TRBV7-9; d_gene: TRBD1
CDR3aa: CASSRTPMEAFF; j_gene: TRBJ1-1; v_gene: TRBV5-6; d_gene: -
CDR3aa: CASSEVVLNTEAFF; j_gene: TRBJ1-1; v_gene: TRBV2; d_gene: -
CDR3aa: CASRVGRGARAQHF; j_gene: TRBJ1-5; v_gene: TRBV19; d_gene: -
CDR3aa: CASRTGNTGELFF; j_gene: TRBJ2-2; v_gene: TRBV28; d_gene: -
CDR3aa: CASGGQGGQYF; j_gene: TRBJ2-7; v_gene: TRBV7-8; d_gene: -
CDR3aa: CASSQTDHLNYGYTF; j_gene: TRBJ1-2; v_gene: TRBV7-9; d_gene: -
CDR3aa: CASSREAGVNTDTQYF; j_gene: TRBJ2-3; v_gene: TRBV7-2; d_gene: TRBD2
CDR3aa: CASSLRDLGPYEQYF; j_gene: TRBJ2-7; v_gene: TRBV2; d_gene: -
CDR3aa: CATSDLEDSIYNEQFF; j_gene: TRBJ2-1; v_gene: TRBV24-1; d_gene: -
CDR3aa: CASRGLSYEQYF; j_gene: TRBJ2-7; v_gene: TRBV27; d_gene: -
CDR3aa: CASSTARDRSTDTQYF; j_gene: TRBJ2-3; v_gene: TRBV5-4; d_gene: -
CDR3aa: CASGTDSYEQYF; j_gene: TRBJ2-7; v_gene: TRBV19; d_gene: -
CDR3aa: CASSARQGFYEQYF; j_gene: TRBJ2-7; v_gene: TRBV5-6; d_gene: TRBD1
CDR3aa: CASSLLAGGYNEQFF; j_gene: TRBJ2-1; v_gene: TRBV7-9; d_gene: TRBD2